This TCR beta chain was captured by sequencing in a study of T cells in Graves' hyperthyroidism and ophthalmopathy. Study conclusions and caveats: Separating ophthalmopathy from stable hyperthyroidism was achieved by a 13 V-J model.

Amplification of TCR beta CDR3 regions used RNA as the template. During a first-round RT-PCR of the TCR CDR3, the HTBI primer set was used. In TCRdb, the multiplex PCR reads were re-called with MiXCR into one record per CDR3 protein. Of some 440,000 distinct CDR3 sequences listed, 15% to 18% are singletons. Graves' hyperthyroidism without ophthalmopathy progression within 18 months was termed stable. Pregnant or lactating patients were excluded, as were those with uncontrolled infection or other autoimmune disease. This clonotype was found a few times. The target antigen is unknown. The sequenced material came from blood. This clonotype was sampled from a woman in her late teens or twenties with Graves' hyperthyroidism.

CDR3 protein: CASSADRVLTGELFF. The CDR3 DNA reads as TGCGCCAGCAGCGCCGACAGGGTATTAACCGGGGAGCTGTTTTTT. The chain couples TRBV5-1 to TRBJ2-2, with TRBD1 matching 7 bases. This CDR3 has 15 amino acids. In germline, CDR1 is SGHRS, CDR2 YFSETQ. The V gene end was trimmed by 4 bases and the J gene end by 5 bases; junction bases not matched to a gene: 8.